The rows below give T cell receptor beta chains drawn from one sample of a study of cytomegalovirus exposure and HLA in healthy donors. Method: immunoSEQ multiplex PCR; TCRdb's copy keeps in-frame clones and lacks some. The sample records about 170,000 clones, roughly 67% being singletons. The sample taken for sequencing was PBMCs. The receptors originated from a woman aged 18-29 years in good health and CMV-seropositive. Each CDR3 is given with its conserved first and last residue. The D gene is left open where the match is weak. Expanded clones get a size class; other rows say once, few or many, or leave the size out.

cdr3_nt cdr3_aa clone_size d_call j_call v_call
TGTGCCAGCAGCTTAGTGTCCAGCACTGAAGCTTTCTTT CASSLVSSTEAFF few - TRBJ1-1 TRBV7-6
TGTGCCAGCAGCTTAGGAGGAGCGATAGGCACAGATACGCAGTATTTT CASSLGGAIGTDTQYF - - TRBJ2-3 TRBV7-2
TGTGCCAGCAGCTCTGCCCGGGAGGACACTGAAGCTTTCTTT CASSSAREDTEAFF - - TRBJ1-1 TRBV7-2
TGTGCCAGCAGTCCGACAGGGCATCAGCCCCAGCATTTT CASSPTGHQPQHF - TRBD1 TRBJ1-5 TRBV6-6
TGTGCCAGCAGCTTGATACAGGGCTATGGCTACACCTTC CASSLIQGYGYTF - - TRBJ1-2 TRBV5-4
TGTGCCAGCAGCCAAGATAAGGGCGGGGGAACCTACGAGCAGTACTTC CASSQDKGGGTYEQYF - TRBD2 TRBJ2-7 TRBV4-2
TGTGCCAGCAGCTCCAAAGGCGGGGGGACGTCCTACGAGCAGTACTTC CASSSKGGGTSYEQYF - TRBD2 TRBJ2-7 TRBV9
TGTGCCAGCAGCTGGGACACCCTCGTCTATGGCTACACCTTC CASSWDTLVYGYTF - - TRBJ1-2 TRBV7-2
TGTGCCAGCAGTCAAAATAGAGGGATGATAAGGGTTCAGTACTTC CASSQNRGMIRVQYF - - TRBJ2-7 TRBV7-6
TGTGCCAGCAGTACCCGACAGTACAATGAGCAGTTCTTC CASSTRQYNEQFF - - TRBJ2-1 TRBV27
TGTGCCAGCAGCGTAGCCGGCAGGGGGCTAGGGGAGCAGTACTTC CASSVAGRGLGEQYF - TRBD1 TRBJ2-7 TRBV9
TGTGCCACCAGCCGAAAAGGAGTGGGGGCCGATTCACCCCTCCACTTT CATSRKGVGADSPLHF few - TRBJ1-6 TRBV15
TGTGCCAGCAGTTTTCATAGGACAGGGGACCCGGCTTGGGGCTCCTACGAGCAGTACTTC CASSFHRTGDPAWGSYEQYF - TRBD1 TRBJ2-7 TRBV2
TGTGCCAGCAGTTCAAATAGCAATCAGCCCCAGCATTTT CASSSNSNQPQHF - - TRBJ1-5 TRBV6-5
TGCGCCAGCAGCCAAGAACGGGTGGCAGAAGATACGCAGTATTTT CASSQERVAEDTQYF - - TRBJ2-3 TRBV4-1
TGTGCCAGCAGCTTCGGTAATAACTATGGCTACACCTTC CASSFGNNYGYTF - - TRBJ1-2 TRBV11-2
TGTGCCAGCAGCCCCCGGGGGAGTAACACCGGGGAGCTGTTTTTT CASSPRGSNTGELFF - - TRBJ2-2 TRBV6-5
TGCGCCAGCAGCTTCGGTGGGACAGTGAACTACGAGCAGTACTTC CASSFGGTVNYEQYF - TRBD1 TRBJ2-7 TRBV5-1
TGTGCCAGCAGCGTAGGGACCCCAGGGAAGCATAATTCACCCCTCCACTTT CASSVGTPGKHNSPLHF - - TRBJ1-6 TRBV9
TGTGCCAGTAGCATTGTACTCAATTATCAGCCCCAGCATTTT CASSIVLNYQPQHF - - TRBJ1-5 TRBV19
TGTGCCAGCAGCTTCGACACCTACAATCAGCCCCAGCATTTT CASSFDTYNQPQHF - - TRBJ1-5 TRBV7-9
TGTGCCAGCAGTTTAACAGCGGGGGGCACAGATACGCAGTATTTT CASSLTAGGTDTQYF - TRBD2 TRBJ2-3 TRBV27
TGTGCCAGCAGCAAACCGGGCGGATGGGGAGGGCAGTTCTTC CASSKPGGWGGQFF - - TRBJ2-1 TRBV5-5
TGTGCCAGCAGCGTGGTCGGGGGTCAGCCCCAGCATTTT CASSVVGGQPQHF - - TRBJ1-5 TRBV6-5
TGTGCCAGCAGTTCTAACCCGACAGTCACAGATACGCAGTATTTT CASSSNPTVTDTQYF - - TRBJ2-3 TRBV7-6
TGTGCCAGCAGCTTAGAAGGCCACGGGGCAGATACGCAGTATTTT CASSLEGHGADTQYF - - TRBJ2-3 TRBV7-2
TGTGCCAGCTCACCATTATTCGTTGAGCAGTTCTTC CASSPLFVEQFF - - TRBJ2-1 TRBV18
TGTGCCAGCACAAAGGACAGGTCGGGGGAAAAACTGTTTTTT CASTKDRSGEKLFF few TRBD1 TRBJ1-4 TRBV6-6
TGTGCCAGCAGCTTAGGTCCAGGGGAGAGTGCAACTAATGAAAAACTGTTTTTT CASSLGPGESATNEKLFF few - TRBJ1-4 TRBV7-6
TGTGCCAGCTCGTCCTCGACAGGGCGTGGCTACACCTTC CASSSSTGRGYTF - TRBD1 TRBJ1-2 TRBV18
TGTGCCAGCAGTTCCCCAACTAGAATGAACACTGAAGCTTTCTTT CASSSPTRMNTEAFF - - TRBJ1-1 TRBV6-5
TGTGCCTGGTCGAGATTGGGCCCGGTTGACACTGAAGCTTTCTTT CAWSRLGPVDTEAFF few - TRBJ1-1 TRBV30
TGTGCCAGCAGCTCGATCGACAGGGGGGCCACTGAAGCTTTCTTT CASSSIDRGATEAFF - TRBD1 TRBJ1-1 TRBV5-6
TGTGCCAGCAGTGAGACAGGAGCCGGGGAGCTGTTTTTT CASSETGAGELFF few - TRBJ2-2 TRBV6-1
TGTGCCAGCACAAGAGGGCCCGGGACAGGTTTCGCGAACACCGGGGAGCTGTTTTTT CASTRGPGTGFANTGELFF - TRBD1 TRBJ2-2 TRBV27
TGTGCCTGGGGCCCCCCGGAGACCCAGTACTTC CAWGPPETQYF few - TRBJ2-5 TRBV30
TGTGCCAGCTCACCGGGACAGGGTGGCTCCTACGAGCAGTACTTC CASSPGQGGSYEQYF - TRBD1 TRBJ2-7 TRBV18
TGTGCCAGCAGTTCCGGACAGCGGGAGAACACTGAAGCTTTCTTT CASSSGQRENTEAFF few - TRBJ1-1 TRBV27
TGTGCCAGTAGTATCCGCAGGGTGAAGACCCAGTACTTC CASSIRRVKTQYF - - TRBJ2-5 TRBV19
TGCGCCAGCAGCTTGAAATTGAGACAATCCTCAACTGACACACTGTTTTTT CASSLKLRQSSTDTLFF - - TRBJ1-4 TRBV5-1